This passage covers 13 T cell receptor beta chains from one sample sequenced in a study of blood T cell repertoires in COVID-19. Sequenced by immunoSEQ multiplex PCR; TCRdb stores in-frame clones only, minus some. Altogether about 150,000 clones are present, 80% to 90% being singletons, with the ten largest covering roughly 3.4%. Sequencing was carried out using peripheral blood. Every receptor here comes from a man in his 70s with acute or convalescent COVID-19.

The gene calls are TRBV27 and TRBJ2-7; 11 nucleotides align to TRBD2. This CDR3 comprises 15 residues. CDR1 is MNHEY and CDR2 is SMNVEV in the germline V gene (reference sequence). With 5 bases clipped from V and 2 bases from J, the junction kept 5 bases outside the gene matches. The CDR3 DNA reads as TGTGCCAGCAGTCCCCTGACTAGCGGGGCCTACGAGCAGTACTTC. Amino acid sequence: CASSPLTSGAYEQYF.

This clone was seen only a few times. The rearrangement joins TRBV5-1 to TRBJ2-1; possible D gene TRBD2, 5 bases. This CDR3 comprises 15 residues. Trimming stripped 0 bases from V and 2 bases from J, with 9 bases between. From germline, CDR1 is SGHRS and CDR2 YFSETQ. The CDR3 coding sequence is TGCGCCAGCAGCTTGGTTTCGCGGGCCTACAATGAGCAGTTCTTC. It encodes CASSLVSRAYNEQFF. The full variable domain, completed using reference TRBV5-1 and TRBJ2-1, is KAGVTQTPRYLIKTRGQQVTLSCSPISGHRSVSWYQQTPGQGLQFLFEYFSETQRNKGNFPGRFSGRQFSNSRSEMNVSTLELGDSALYLCASSLVSRAYNEQFFGPGTRLTVL.

The rearrangement uses TRBV10-1 and TRBJ2-3, with 10 nucleotides matching TRBD2. The J segment lost 2 bases and the V segment lost 6 bases, leaving 11 bases of the junction unmatched. The CDR3 is 17 residues long. The germline V gene encodes CDR1 WNHNN and CDR2 SYGVQD (reference sequence). DNA of the CDR3: TGCGCCAGCAGATCCATAGCGGGAGGTGGTAACACAGATACGCAGTATTTT. Translation gives CASRSIAGGGNTDTQYF.

V gene TRBV7-3 combines with J gene TRBJ2-3; weak D call: TRBD2 (6 bases). V lost 5 bases, J lost 5 bases, and 11 bases lay in between. Germline CDR1 is SGHTA and CDR2 is FQGTGA. The CDR3 extends over 13 amino acids. DNA of the CDR3: TGTGCCAGCAGCCAGGACTATTTAGATACGCAGTATTTT. Protein product: CASSQDYLDTQYF.

The chain uses TRBV4-3 and TRBJ2-1; D is uncertain. The CDR3 has 12 residues. V gave up 3 bases and J gave up 5 bases, with 5 bases separating them. Germline CDR1 reads LGHNA; CDR2 reads YSLEER. CDR3 amino acids: CASSHLNNEQFF. Here the CDR3 DNA reads TGCGCCAGCAGCCACCTTAACAATGAGCAGTTCTTC.

V gene TRBV7-9 combines with J gene TRBJ2-1; TRBD2 aligns across 7 bases. The germline V gene has CDR1 SEHNR and CDR2 FQNEAQ (reference sequence). CDR3 length: 11 residues. The J segment lost 8 bases and the V segment lost 7 bases, leaving 2 bases of the junction unmatched. CDR3 nucleotide sequence: TGTGCCAGCACCCGGGGGGATGAGCAGTTCTTC. This encodes CASTRGDEQFF.

The chain uses TRBV15 and TRBJ2-1; D may be TRBD2 (5 bases). Germline assignment: CDR1 LNHNV and CDR2 YYDKDF (reference sequence). This CDR3 comprises 14 residues. Trimming shortened V by 2 bases and J by 8 bases, and 13 bases separated the two germline ends. The CDR3 is CATSRQPSSDEQFF. CDR3 nucleotides: TGTGCCACCAGCAGACAACCTAGCAGCGATGAGCAGTTCTTC.

The rearrangement links TRBV18 to TRBJ2-7, with TRBD1 as a possible D gene (6 bases). The germline gives CDR1 KGHSH, CDR2 LQKENI. The CDR3 sequence is 13 residues long. The V and J ends lost 3 bases and 2 bases respectively, with 8 bases between them. The CDR3: CASSPGQPYEQYF. The CDR3 bases are TGTGCCAGCTCACCCGGACAGCCCTACGAGCAGTACTTC. Variable domain in full (rest from reference TRBV18 and TRBJ2-7): NAGVMQNPRHLVRRRGQEARLRCSPMKGHSHVYWYRQLPEEGLKFMVYLQKENIIDESGMPKERFSAEFPKEGPSILRIQQVVRGDSAAYFCASSPGQPYEQYFGPGTRLTVT.

The chain is built from TRBV11-2 and TRBJ2-7; 8 bases align to TRBD1. V was pared by 5 bases and J by 9 bases, with 9 bases of the junction left unmatched. Germline CDR1 SGHAT, CDR2 FQNNGV. This CDR3 is 13 amino acids long. DNA of the CDR3: TGTGCCAGCAGCCAGGACAGGGCACCTGGGCAGTACTTC. Translation: CASSQDRAPGQYF.

The V call is TRBV9, the J call TRBJ2-7; 8 positions match TRBD2. Germline V CDR1 and CDR2: SGDLS, YYNGEE. The junction had 7 bases not matched to a gene; V was cut back by 3 bases and J by 2 bases. CDR3 size: 15 residues. The CDR3: CASSAGTSAAYEQYF. CDR3 in DNA: TGTGCCAGCAGCGCGGGGACTAGTGCAGCCTACGAGCAGTACTTC. The full variable domain, completed using reference TRBV9 and TRBJ2-7, is DSGVTQTPKHLITATGQRVTLRCSPRSGDLSVYWYQQSLDQGLQFLIQYYNGEERAKGNILERFSAQQFPDLHSELNLSSLELGDSALYFCASSAGTSAAYEQYFGPGTRLTVT.

The J gene is TRBJ1-6, the V gene TRBV28; no reliable D call. Germline V gene sequence: CDR1 MDHEN, CDR2 SYDVKM. This CDR3 region has 11 residues. V dropped 2 bases and J dropped 13 bases, with 6 bases sitting between them. The CDR3 coding sequence is TGTGCCAGCAGTTTACTCGGGCCCCTCCACTTT. Encoded protein: CASSLLGPLHF.

The chain combines TRBV5-1 with TRBJ1-1, with D uncertain. Germline loops: CDR1 SGHRS, CDR2 YFSETQ. V was cut by 0 bases and J by 8 bases, with 11 bases left in between. CDR3 size: 13 residues. CDR3 residues: CASSLASGAEAFF. The CDR3, as DNA: TGCGCCAGCAGCTTGGCGTCGGGAGCAGAAGCTTTCTTT.

This clone was recorded only once. The chain joins TRBV19 to TRBJ2-1, with 7 nucleotides matching TRBD2. The germline gives CDR1 LNHDA, CDR2 SQIVND (reference sequence). J was trimmed by 8 bases and V by 3 bases; bases with no gene match: 7. The CDR3 is 14 amino acids. This chain's CDR3 is CASSIGRSRDEQFF. Written as DNA, the CDR3 is TGTGCCAGTAGTATCGGGAGGAGTCGGGATGAGCAGTTCTTC.